The rows below give T cell receptor beta chains drawn from one sample of a study of molecular identifiers for immune sequencing clone quantification. TCRdb used MiXCR to reprocess the PCR reads, holding one entry per CDR3 protein. The sample contains under 600,000 distinct CDR3 sequences, roughly 24% of which appear only once. Sequenced material: naive CD8+ T cells from blood, with Jurkat cell RNA spiked in. The receptors derive from a human donor in good health. Some libraries in this study had Jurkat cell RNA spiked in. CDR3s include the opening cysteine and the closing phenylalanine or tryptophan. The D gene is left open where the match is weak. Size is omitted from some rows. Given values are once, few, many or a class for expanded clones.

v_call	clone_size	j_call	d_call	cdr3_aa	cdr3_nt
TRBV14	.	TRBJ2-7	.	CASSQDSLGGEQYF	TGTGCCAGCAGCCAAGATAGTTTAGGCGGCGAGCAGTACTTC
TRBV6-2/TRBV6-3	many	TRBJ1-1	TRBD1	CASSYSYRGTEAFF	TGTGCCAGCAGTTACTCCTACAGGGGGACTGAAGCTTTCTTT
TRBV6-6	.	TRBJ2-2	.	CASSFSAGELFF	TGTGCCAGCAGTTTTTCCGCCGGGGAGCTGTTTTTT
TRBV6-2/TRBV6-3	.	TRBJ1-1	.	CASSPLPGAEAFF	TGTGCCAGCAGTCCTCTCCCTGGGGCTGAAGCTTTCTTT
TRBV30	.	TRBJ1-1	.	CAWRGSEAFF	TGTGCCTGGAGGGGCAGTGAAGCTTTCTTT
TRBV12-3/TRBV12-4	few	TRBJ2-2	.	CAIKGGGLFF	TGTGCCATCAAGGGAGGGGGGCTGTTTTTT
TRBV20-1	few	TRBJ2-7	.	CSARPIVQGYEQYF	TGCAGTGCTAGACCGATAGTACAGGGTTACGAGCAGTACTTC
TRBV5-5	.	TRBJ2-7	.	CACSLGYEQYF	TGTGCCTGCAGCTTGGGATACGAGCAGTACTTC
TRBV6-6	.	TRBJ2-7	.	CASSYTSQYEQYF	TGTGCCAGCAGTTACACTAGCCAATACGAGCAGTACTTC
TRBV15	few	TRBJ2-5	.	CATSRNLGATSTQYF	TGTGCCACCAGCAGAAATCTCGGGGCAACGAGTACCCAGTACTTC
TRBV6-5	.	TRBJ1-2	.	CASTNYPAGNYGYTF	TGTGCCAGCACCAACTACCCCGCAGGGAACTATGGCTACACCTTC
TRBV19	few	TRBJ1-5	TRBD1	CASSRTGDGNQPQHF	TGTGCCAGTAGCCGGACAGGGGATGGGAATCAGCCCCAGCATTTT